The source of this T cell receptor (beta chain) is a study of T cells in Graves' hyperthyroidism and ophthalmopathy. Notes on the study in general: Stable hyperthyroidism and ophthalmopathy were separated using 13 V-J signatures. Blood also held most thyroid clonotypes expanded beyond 0.001.

The CDR3 covers 14 residues. Germline CDR1 and CDR2: MNHNS and SASEGT. The V end was cut by 8 bases, the J end by 2 bases, with 15 bases between. TCR beta CDR3 sequences were amplified from RNA transcripts. Using the HTBI primer set, a first-round RT-PCR was run on the TCR CDR3. TCRdb processed the multiplex PCR reads anew with MiXCR; each CDR3 protein has one entry. The sample lists roughly 360,000 distinct CDR3 sequences, roughly 13% occurring once. Blood was sampled at initial diagnosis of hyperthyroidism, prior to onset of any ophthalmopathy symptoms. The PBMCs were sourced from fresh peripheral blood (about 9.6 ml). This clonotype was seen repeatedly, ten times or more. Its matching antigen is unknown.

Sequencing was done on a sample of blood. The receptor comes from a man aged 25-40 years with Graves' hyperthyroidism that later progressed to Graves' ophthalmopathy. The chain recombines TRBV6-1 with TRBJ1-2; D might be TRBD1 (5 bases). CDR3 coding DNA: TGTGCCAGCCACGTAGGCGGGACCAACTATGGCTACACCTTC. Protein sequence: CASHVGGTNYGYTF.